The clone carrying this TCR beta chain was seen ten or more times. Its specificity is unknown. The record originates from a study of regulatory T cells in long-lasting Graves disease. Germline V gene sequence: CDR1 LGHDT, CDR2 YNNKEL (reference sequence). Trimming left V 0 bases short and J 7 bases short, with 6 bases between. The CDR3 is 13 amino acids. General study points: Small numbers of samples may have cut accuracy.

Arm-PCR of CDR3 regions with iRepertoire HTBI primers generated TCR beta libraries. TCRdb processed the multiplex PCR reads anew with MiXCR; each CDR3 protein has one entry. The sample has around 250,000 distinct CDR3 sequences; 20% to 25% are singletons. As to time point: newly diagnosed GD, antithyroid drugs for less than 3 months. From RNA extracted from PBMCs, the TCR library was made. Graves' disease was diagnosed by American Thyroid Association guidelines. Patients all came to the study from an endocrinology department in Xi'an, China. The sequence was obtained from a female donor with Graves disease. The input for sequencing was peripheral blood mononuclear cells (PBMCs), taken at new diagnosis, from a patient treated with antithyroid drugs. The V and J genes are TRBV3-1 and TRBJ2-2, with no clear D. This CDR3 is CASSQDKDGELFF. CDR3 bases: TGTGCCAGCAGCCAAGACAAGGACGGGGAGCTGTTTTTT.